This T cell receptor (beta chain) was sequenced during a study of technical replicates of blood from a handful of donors. Libraries were prepared by immunoSEQ multiplex PCR; TCRdb keeps only in-frame clonotypes and omits some of them. The data contain tens of thousands of clones, about 90% of them seen just once; the ten biggest clones take up 0.39%. The CDR3 loop spans 16 amino acids. The germline V gene has CDR1 SEHNR and CDR2 FQNEAQ (reference sequence). Trimming removed 4 bases from V and 0 bases from J; junction bases left unmatched: 4. The chain combines TRBV7-9 with TRBJ2-4, with 9 nucleotides matching TRBD2. This clonotype was obtained from a human donor in good health. Input material: T cells isolated from PBMCs. CDR3 DNA: TGTGCCAGCAGCTCTAGCGGGGCTTCAGCCAAAAACATTCAGTACTTC. It translates to CASSSSGASAKNIQYF.